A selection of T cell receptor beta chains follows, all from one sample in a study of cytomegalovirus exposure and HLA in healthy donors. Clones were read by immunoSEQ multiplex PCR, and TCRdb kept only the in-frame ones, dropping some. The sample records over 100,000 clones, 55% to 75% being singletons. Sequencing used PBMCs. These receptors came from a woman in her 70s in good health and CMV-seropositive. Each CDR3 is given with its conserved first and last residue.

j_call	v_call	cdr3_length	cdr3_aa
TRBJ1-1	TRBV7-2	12	CASSFLATEAFF
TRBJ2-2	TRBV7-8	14	CASSRQGGSGELFF
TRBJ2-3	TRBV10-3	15	CAISEWDSSTDTQYF
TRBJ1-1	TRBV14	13	CASSRVGRTEAFF
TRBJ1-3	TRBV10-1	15	CASSDSGFSGNTIYF
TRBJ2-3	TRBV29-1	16	CSVQQLAGGLRGTQYF
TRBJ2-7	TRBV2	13	CASLLAGLGEQYF
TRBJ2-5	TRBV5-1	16	CASSLTGQRYQETQYF
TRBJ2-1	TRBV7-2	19	CASSSRGSGGAGAYNEQFF
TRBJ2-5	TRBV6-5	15	CASSAGATPWETQYF
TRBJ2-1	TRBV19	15	CASSDSSGGENEQFF
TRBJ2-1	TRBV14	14	CASSQASVVNEQFF
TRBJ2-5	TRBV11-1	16	CASSSQRYSGGETQYF
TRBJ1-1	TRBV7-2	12	CASSLDVGAAFF
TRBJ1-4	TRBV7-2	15	CASSLVAGSNEKLFF